This TCR beta chain stems from a study of blood T cell repertoires in COVID-19 (dated by TCRdb to 2018 to 2020). Regarding the study in general: Collaborator samples came from the United States, Italy and Spain and covered acute and convalescent phases of COVID-19. The dataset comprised deeply sampled blood TCRbeta repertoires from subjects exposed to, actively infected with, or recovered from COVID-19. HLA class I and class II types, where available, came from metadata supplied by the sample provider rather than from assay-based typing. Sample metadata almost always included a de-identified subject ID, COVID-19 status, age in years and sex. The repertoires were made available in a free public database intended to serve as a resource for research on the immune response to SARS-CoV-2. The material from the prospective study consisted of cDNA or gDNA derived from T cells, B-cell-depleted T cells, or PBMCs. The samples were drawn from the first 160 participants of the ongoing ImmuneRACE study and from 1,254 subjects provided by 6 global collaborators. The paper's findings and limits, for the study overall: The quantity of clinical and demographic metadata differed by source and by participant and was supplied without curation.

Sequences MNHEY (CDR1) and SMNVEV (CDR2) are obtained from the germline V gene (reference sequence). Taken from cysteine to phenylalanine, the CDR3 has 17 residues. The retained sequence is limited to the CDR3, 51 bases, with the frame set at the first base. The germline ends are 12 bases apart after V is trimmed by 3 bases and J by 0 bases. At one collaborating source in Seattle, patients were enrolled during active infection and were followed longitudinally through the course of disease. The collaborating institutions used their own protocols to collect whole blood in K2EDTA tubes. For TCRbeta analysis, collaborators shipped samples in one of three forms: frozen whole blood, isolated PBMCs, or DNA extracted from either of those sample types. The table lists this clone with a count of one. Its antigen is unknown. No per-base quality is available; no much larger clone lies one base away. TCRbeta CDR3 regions were amplified from genomic DNA using the immunoSEQ Assay, a bias-controlled multiplex PCR. The authors' pipeline ran thus. The number of nucleated cells in each sample was estimated by amplification of reference gene primers within the assay. To quantify the absolute abundance of each unique TCRbeta CDR3 rearrangement, sequence reads were collapsed and filtered. For each sample, productive Simpson clonality was calculated as the square root of Simpson's diversity index across productive rearrangements. As stored in TCRdb, this immuneACCESS dataset retains in-frame rearrangements with V and J assigned. A fraction of the clones does not appear; measured against another copy, unresolved V genes explain less than half of the discrepancy, and the remainder lacks a known reason. V, J and clone size are taken as reported in that table, and D and trimming were inferred from the DNA itself. The sample table contains 150,000 to 170,000 clones; only one count was recorded for about 85% of them. The ten top clones hold more than 6.5% of the sample.

The sequence links TRBV27 to TRBJ1-6; matching of 6 bases hints at TRBD1 as the D gene. The sequenced material came from peripheral blood. The sequence derives from a woman aged 55-70 years with COVID-19, enrolled during active disease. The DNA reads TGTGCCAGCAGTTTGTTACAGGGACCCTCCTATAATTCACCCCTCCACTTT. It translates as CASSLLQGPSYNSPLHF.